The 18 T cell receptor beta chains below all came from one sample that was sequenced in a study of blood T cell repertoires in COVID-19. The method was immunoSEQ multiplex PCR; TCRdb's version includes in-frame clones alone and lacks a portion of them. This sample has 140,000 to 150,000 clones; 65% to 80% occur once, and the top ten carry 1.9%. The sample comprised peripheral blood. These receptors were taken from a woman aged 55 to 70 with acute or convalescent COVID-19.

This chain connects TRBV7-9 to TRBJ2-2, with 7 bases that match TRBD2. This CDR3 is 13 amino acids long. Germline CDR1 and CDR2: SEHNR and FQNEAQ (reference sequence). The J segment lost 10 bases and the V segment lost 5 bases, leaving 7 bases of the junction unmatched. The CDR3 here is CASSPGTTTELFF. CDR3 bases: TGTGCCAGCAGCCCAGGGACTACAACGGAGCTGTTTTTT.

V usage is TRBV27 and J usage is TRBJ2-7; tentative D call: TRBD1 (6 bases). In germline, CDR1 is MNHEY, CDR2 SMNVEV (reference sequence). The length of the CDR3 is 16 residues. Trimming stripped 3 bases from V and 1 base from J, with 16 bases between. Here the CDR3 reads CASSFARTVGSYEQYF. The CDR3 nucleotides read TGTGCCAGCAGTTTCGCCCGGACAGTGGGATCCTACGAGCAGTACTTC.

This clone was found a few times. V usage is TRBV25-1 and J usage is TRBJ1-6; 9 nucleotides align to TRBD1. V trimming: 4 bases; J trimming: 9 bases; junction bases outside the gene matches: 4. In germline, CDR1 is MGHDK, CDR2 SYGVNS. The CDR3 has 14 residues. The chain's CDR3 is CASSGRTGVSPLHF. DNA for the CDR3: TGTGCCAGCAGTGGGAGGACAGGGGTTTCACCCCTCCACTTT. The variable domain in full, completed from reference TRBV25-1 and TRBJ1-6, reads EADIYQTPRYLVIGTGKKITLECSQTMGHDKMYWYQQDPGMELHLIHYSYGVNSTEKGDLSSESTVSRIRTEHFPLTLESARPSHTSQYLCASSGRTGVSPLHFGNGTRLTVT.

The rearrangement joins TRBV4-1 to TRBJ1-2; TRBD1 aligns across 8 bases. Germline assignment: CDR1 MGHRA and CDR2 YSYEKL. Trimming removed 4 bases from V and 6 bases from J; junction bases left unmatched: 7. This CDR3 contains 14 residues. This CDR3 reads CASSLSDRENGYTF. Here the CDR3 DNA reads TGCGCCAGCAGCCTCTCGGACAGGGAAAATGGCTACACCTTC.

This chain links TRBV10-3 with TRBJ1-2, with 7 bases matching TRBD1. The V gene's germline CDR1 is ENHRY and CDR2 SYGVKD. CDR3 length equals 13 residues. J gave up 1 base and V 10 bases, and 6 bases lay outside the gene matches. CDR3 region: CATSGTVNYGYTF. The CDR3 nucleotides are TGTGCCACCTCCGGGACAGTTAACTATGGCTACACCTTC.

The chain recombines TRBV10-3 with TRBJ2-1; perhaps TRBD2 as D (5 bases). The CDR3 has 16 amino acids. Germline V gives CDR1 ENHRY, CDR2 SYGVKD. V gave up 0 bases and J gave up 4 bases, with 13 bases separating them. The CDR3 bases are TGTGCCATCAGTGAGTCGATCAATGCGGGTTACAATGAGCAGTTCTTC. Residues: CAISESINAGYNEQFF.

The genes are TRBV2 and TRBJ1-5, with D tentatively TRBD1 (5 bases). CDR1 and CDR2 (germline): SNHLY, FYNNEI. This CDR3 is built from 16 residues. The V gene lost 2 bases and the J gene lost 0 bases, with 11 bases spanning the gap. The CDR3 DNA reads TGTGCCAGCAGTGAAAGCAGGGTTTATAGCAATCAGCCCCAGCATTTT. Protein: CASSESRVYSNQPQHF.

V gene TRBV6-5 combines with J gene TRBJ2-1, with 11 bases that match TRBD2. Germline CDR1 is MNHEY and CDR2 is SVGAGI. The CDR3 extends over 15 amino acids. J lost 10 bases, V lost 2 bases, and 7 bases had no gene match. CDR3 loop: CASSYPTSGRGEQFF. The CDR3 DNA reads as TGTGCCAGCAGTTACCCAACTAGCGGGAGAGGAGAGCAGTTCTTC.

The gene calls are TRBV6-5 and TRBJ1-5; the D is unclear. CDR1 and CDR2 (germline): MNHEY, SVGAGI. The CDR3 has 14 residues. The ends were cut back, 7 bases at V and 2 bases at J, with 12 bases in the middle. CDR3 in amino acids: CASMAGNRNQPQHF. The CDR3 DNA follows: TGTGCCAGCATGGCGGGCAATCGCAATCAGCCCCAGCATTTT.

The V call is TRBV3-1 (or the pseudogene TRBV3-2), the J call TRBJ2-1; D may be TRBD2 (6 bases). V dropped 0 bases and J dropped 10 bases, with 10 bases sitting between them. The CDR3 is 13 residues long. Germline V CDR1 and CDR2: LGHDT, YNNKEL (reference sequence). This CDR3 reads CASSQEERAEQFF. In DNA, the CDR3 is TGTGCCAGCAGCCAAGAAGAGCGGGCGGAGCAGTTCTTC.

The V call is TRBV21-1, the J call TRBJ1-6; no DNA check was done on the table's D call, TRBD1. TRBV21-1 is annotated as a pseudogene. The CDR3 has 17 amino acids. CDR3 coding DNA: TGTGCCAGCAGTCTCCAGGGGGCATCGTCCTATAATTCACCCCTCCACTTT. Residues: CASSLQGASSYNSPLHF.

This clone was seen a single time. The V call is TRBV6-4, the J call TRBJ1-2, with 10 bases aligning to TRBD1. In germline, CDR1 is MRHNA, CDR2 SNTAGT. V shed 5 bases and J 3 bases; nucleotides not matched to a gene: 6. The CDR3 extends over 15 amino acids. CDR3 amino acids: CASSPTGTGDYGYTF. For the CDR3, the DNA is TGTGCCAGCAGTCCAACCGGGACAGGGGACTATGGCTACACCTTC.

This chain joins TRBV18 and TRBJ1-1; tentative D call: TRBD1 (6 bases). The CDR3 totals 15 residues. Deletions cut 10 bases from V and 2 bases from J, with 20 bases between. The V gene's germline CDR1 is KGHSH and CDR2 LQKENI. The CDR3 DNA is TGTGCCACCGCAACCACAGCAGGGGTTAACACTGAAGCTTTCTTT. Amino acids: CATATTAGVNTEAFF.

The chain links TRBV7-2 to TRBJ2-1; 13 nucleotides agree with TRBD2. CDR1 is SGHTA, CDR2 FQGNSA, per germline. This CDR3 comprises 14 residues. Trimming removed 5 bases from V and 16 bases from J; junction bases left unmatched: 11. The CDR3 sequence: CASSPGTSGIIKFF. DNA for the CDR3: TGTGCCAGCAGCCCCGGGACTAGCGGGATAATTAAATTCTTC.

The chain is built from TRBV4-1 and TRBJ2-7; D possibly corresponds to TRBD1 (5 bases). CDR1 and CDR2 from the germline V gene are MGHRA and YSYEKL. V lost 1 base to trimming and J lost 7 bases, with 17 bases between them. The CDR3 has 15 amino acids. CDR3 nucleotides: TGCGCCAGCAGCCAAGGAAGGACAACTGGCCTGGAGCAGTACTTC. Its translation: CASSQGRTTGLEQYF.

This chain uses TRBV15 with TRBJ1-2, with D possibly TRBD1 on 5 matching bases. The V gene lost 2 bases and the J gene lost 0 bases, with 16 bases spanning the gap. The CDR3 is made up of 17 amino acids. CDR1 and CDR2 (germline): LNHNV, YYDKDF (reference sequence). CDR3 amino acids: CATSRSVSSGANYGYTF. In DNA, the CDR3 is TGTGCCACCAGCAGATCTGTATCTTCGGGGGCTAACTATGGCTACACCTTC.

The chain employs TRBV5-1 and TRBJ2-6; 9 bases map to TRBD1. Germline CDR1 SGHRS, CDR2 YFSETQ. This CDR3 is built from 19 residues. Trimming removed 4 bases from V and 3 bases from J; junction bases left unmatched: 14. The CDR3 DNA sequence: TGCGCCAGCAGCCACACCGGGACAGGGTTCCAAAGTGGGGCCAACGTCCTGACTTTC. It encodes CASSHTGTGFQSGANVLTF.

Here the CDR3 DNA reads TGTGCCACCGCCCAGGCCGGTCCCACAGATACGCAGTATTTT. This translates into CATAQAGPTDTQYF. The chain employs TRBV24-1 and TRBJ2-3; no clear D. The germline V gene has CDR1 KGHDR and CDR2 SFDVKD. This CDR3 comprises 14 residues. Between the trimmed V and J ends, which lost 9 bases and 2 bases, there was a span of 14 bases.